The entry that follows covers one T cell receptor beta chain sequence. Here immunoSEQ multiplex PCR was the method, and the copy in TCRdb shows in-frame clones only, minus some. The sample lists about 120,000 clones, roughly 90% occurring once. This sample is part of a study of control samples from healthy donors and cancer patients. The V end was cut by 4 bases, the J end by 4 bases, with 13 bases between. Germline V gene data show CDR1 as SGHNT and CDR2 as YYREEE (reference sequence). This CDR3 is 14 amino acids long. J is TRBJ2-3 and V is TRBV5-4, with D maybe TRBD2 (6 bases). The origin of this receptor is a man aged 50-60 years in good health. The sequenced material came from blood. The DNA for the CDR3 is TGTGCCAGCAGCATGGGACTTCCTTCAGATACGCAGTATTTT. Its protein product is CASSMGLPSDTQYF.